A single TCR beta chain is shown here with its context. This record belongs to a study of Ad26.COV2.S vaccination and SARS-CoV-2 variants. Across the study: Donor participated within the Ad26.COV2.S arm of the COV1001 trial. Intramuscular Ad26.COV2.S at 5x10^10 or 1x10^11 viral particles.

Sequenced by immunoSEQ multiplex PCR; TCRdb stores in-frame clones only, minus some. The repertoire holds 320,000 or so clones, with under 90% as singletons. Treatment given: around 19 received Ad26.COV2.S at low or high dose, single or two shots; roughly five received placebo; per-sample allocation not given. The investigators took samples on day 63 after the first vaccine or placebo injection. V lost 6 bases and J 6 bases, leaving 12 bases between the germline ends. The CDR3 totals 13 residues. The receptor comes from a person aged 18-60 years who received the Ad26.COV2.S COVID-19 vaccine or a placebo. The rearrangement joins TRBV12-3 or TRBV12-4 to TRBJ2-1; the D is unclear. Sequenced material: peripheral blood, taken in a trial of Ad26.COV2.S vaccine versus placebo. The CDR3 nucleotides read TGTGCCAGCAGCCTGGCAGGTTTCAATGAGCAGTTCTTC. Translation: CASSLAGFNEQFF.